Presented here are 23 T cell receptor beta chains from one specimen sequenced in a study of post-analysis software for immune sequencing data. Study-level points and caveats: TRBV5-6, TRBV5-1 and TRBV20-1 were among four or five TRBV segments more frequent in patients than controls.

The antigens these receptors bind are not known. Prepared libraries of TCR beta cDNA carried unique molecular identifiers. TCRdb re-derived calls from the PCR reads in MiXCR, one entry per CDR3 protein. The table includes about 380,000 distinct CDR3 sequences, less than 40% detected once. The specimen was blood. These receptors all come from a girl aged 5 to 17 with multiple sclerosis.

The CDR3 coding sequence is TGTGCCAGCAGCTTAGGACAGGGGTGGCAGGAGACCCAGTACTTC. Amino acids: CASSLGQGWQETQYF. The chain carries TRBV7-8 and TRBJ2-5, with TRBD1 identical over 8 bases. CDR3 length: 15 amino acids. J gave up 5 bases and V 1 base, and 6 bases lay outside the gene matches. From germline, CDR1 is SGHVS and CDR2 FQNEAQ.

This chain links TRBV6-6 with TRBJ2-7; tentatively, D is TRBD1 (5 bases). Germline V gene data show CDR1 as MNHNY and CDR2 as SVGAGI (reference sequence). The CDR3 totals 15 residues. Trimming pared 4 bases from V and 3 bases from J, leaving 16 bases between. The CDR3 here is CASSCPLDQGYEQYF. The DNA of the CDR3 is TGTGCCAGCAGTTGTCCCCTCGACCAGGGCTACGAGCAGTACTTC.

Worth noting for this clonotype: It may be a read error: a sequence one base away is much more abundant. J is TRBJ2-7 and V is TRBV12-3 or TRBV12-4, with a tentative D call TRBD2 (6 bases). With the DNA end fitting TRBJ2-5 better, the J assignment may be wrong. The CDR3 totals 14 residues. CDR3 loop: CAGSQVGGRETQYF. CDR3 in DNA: TGTGCCGGCAGCCAAGTGGGGGGAAGGGAGACCCAGTACTTC.

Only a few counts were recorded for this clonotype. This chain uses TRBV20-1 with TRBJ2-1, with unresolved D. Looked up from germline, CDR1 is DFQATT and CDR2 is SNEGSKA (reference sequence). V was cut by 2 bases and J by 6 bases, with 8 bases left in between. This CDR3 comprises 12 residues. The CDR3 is CSARRPLNEQFF. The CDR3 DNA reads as TGCAGTGCTAGAAGGCCCCTCAATGAGCAGTTCTTC.

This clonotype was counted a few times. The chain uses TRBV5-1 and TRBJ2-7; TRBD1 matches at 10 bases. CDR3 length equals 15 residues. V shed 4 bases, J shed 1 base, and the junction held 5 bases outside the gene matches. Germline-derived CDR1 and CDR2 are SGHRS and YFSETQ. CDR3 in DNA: TGCGCCAGCAGCATCGGACAGGGGGTTTCCTACGAGCAGTACTTC. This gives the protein CASSIGQGVSYEQYF. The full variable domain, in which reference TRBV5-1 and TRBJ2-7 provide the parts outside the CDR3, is KAGVTQTPRYLIKTRGQQVTLSCSPISGHRSVSWYQQTPGQGLQFLFEYFSETQRNKGNFPGRFSGRQFSNSRSEMNVSTLELGDSALYLCASSIGQGVSYEQYFGPGTRLTVT.

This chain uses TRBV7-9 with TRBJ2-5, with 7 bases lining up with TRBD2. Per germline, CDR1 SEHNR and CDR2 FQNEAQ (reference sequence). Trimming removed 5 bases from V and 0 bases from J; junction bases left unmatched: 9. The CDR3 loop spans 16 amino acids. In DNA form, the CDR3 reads TGTGCCAGCAGCCCGGAGACTAGCTGGGACCAAGAGACCCAGTACTTC. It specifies CASSPETSWDQETQYF.

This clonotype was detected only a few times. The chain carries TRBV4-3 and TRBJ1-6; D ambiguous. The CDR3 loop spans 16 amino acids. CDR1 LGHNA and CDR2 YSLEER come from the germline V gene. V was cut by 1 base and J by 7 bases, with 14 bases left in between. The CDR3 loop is CASSQGRMGSNSPLHF. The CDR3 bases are TGCGCCAGCAGCCAAGGCCGAATGGGATCCAATTCACCCCTCCACTTT.

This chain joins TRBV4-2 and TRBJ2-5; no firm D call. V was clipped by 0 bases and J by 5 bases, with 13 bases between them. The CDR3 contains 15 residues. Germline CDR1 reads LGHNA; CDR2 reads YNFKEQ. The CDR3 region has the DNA TGTGCCAGCAGCCAAGATAACGAGATTTGGGAGACCCAGTACTTC. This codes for CASSQDNEIWETQYF.

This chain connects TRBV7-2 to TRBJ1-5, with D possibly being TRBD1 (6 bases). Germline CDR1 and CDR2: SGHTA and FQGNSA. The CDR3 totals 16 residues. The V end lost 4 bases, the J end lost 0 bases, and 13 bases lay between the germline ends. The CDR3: CASSSYGGGSNQPQHF. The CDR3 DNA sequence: TGTGCCAGCAGCTCCTATGGGGGCGGTAGCAATCAGCCCCAGCATTTT.

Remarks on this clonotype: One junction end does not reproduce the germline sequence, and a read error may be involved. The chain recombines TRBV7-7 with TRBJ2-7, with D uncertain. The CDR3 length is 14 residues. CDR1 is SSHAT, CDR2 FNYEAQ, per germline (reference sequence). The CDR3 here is CASSLARGPYEQYF. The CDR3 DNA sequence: TGTGCTAGCAGCTTAGCACGCGGCCCGTACGAGCAGTACTTC.

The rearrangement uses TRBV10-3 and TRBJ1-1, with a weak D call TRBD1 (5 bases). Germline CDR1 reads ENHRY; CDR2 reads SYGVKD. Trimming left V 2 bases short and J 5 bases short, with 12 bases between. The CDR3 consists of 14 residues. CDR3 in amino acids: CAISEKEGRTEAFF. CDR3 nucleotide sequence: TGTGCCATCAGTGAGAAGGAGGGGAGGACTGAAGCTTTCTTT.

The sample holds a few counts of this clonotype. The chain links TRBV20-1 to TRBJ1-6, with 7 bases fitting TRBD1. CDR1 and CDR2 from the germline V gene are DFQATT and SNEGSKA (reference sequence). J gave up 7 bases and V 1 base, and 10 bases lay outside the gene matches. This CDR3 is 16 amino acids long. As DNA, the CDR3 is TGCAGTGCTAGAGTTGCAGGGGGAACGGTGAATTCACCCCTCCACTTT. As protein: CSARVAGGTVNSPLHF.

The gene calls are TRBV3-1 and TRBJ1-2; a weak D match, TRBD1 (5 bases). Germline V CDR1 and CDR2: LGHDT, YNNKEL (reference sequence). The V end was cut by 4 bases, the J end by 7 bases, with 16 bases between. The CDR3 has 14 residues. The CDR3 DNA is TGTGCCAGCAGCCTAGAAGGGTATGGGGCTGGCTACACCTTC. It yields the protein CASSLEGYGAGYTF.

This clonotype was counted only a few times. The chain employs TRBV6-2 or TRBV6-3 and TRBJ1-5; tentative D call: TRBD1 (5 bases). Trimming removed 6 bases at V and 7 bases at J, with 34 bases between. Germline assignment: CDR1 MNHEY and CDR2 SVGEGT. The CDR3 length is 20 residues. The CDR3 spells CASSPLPQDLTASGVQPQHF. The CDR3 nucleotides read TGTGCCAGCAGCCCCCTCCCACAGGACCTAACAGCCTCGGGAGTGCAGCCCCAGCATTTT.

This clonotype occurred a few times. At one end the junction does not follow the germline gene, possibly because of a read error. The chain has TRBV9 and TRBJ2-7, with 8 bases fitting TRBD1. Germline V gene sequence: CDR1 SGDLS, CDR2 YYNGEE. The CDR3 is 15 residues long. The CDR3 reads CASSVVPGGWYEQYF. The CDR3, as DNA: TGTGCCAGCAGCGTAGTTCCAGGGGGCTGGTACGAGCAGTACTTT.

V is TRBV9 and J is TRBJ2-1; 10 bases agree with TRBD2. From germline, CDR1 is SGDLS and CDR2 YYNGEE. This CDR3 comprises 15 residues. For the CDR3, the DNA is TGTGTCAGTTTCGTGGGGACTAGCGCCTACAATGAGCAGTTCTTC. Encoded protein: CVSFVGTSAYNEQFF. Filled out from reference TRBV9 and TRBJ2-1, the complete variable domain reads DSGVTQTPKHLITATGQRVTLRCSPRSGDLSVYWYQQSLDQGLQFLIQYYNGEERAKGNILERFSAQQFPDLHSELNLSSLELGDSALYFCVSFVGTSAYNEQFFGPGTRLTVL.

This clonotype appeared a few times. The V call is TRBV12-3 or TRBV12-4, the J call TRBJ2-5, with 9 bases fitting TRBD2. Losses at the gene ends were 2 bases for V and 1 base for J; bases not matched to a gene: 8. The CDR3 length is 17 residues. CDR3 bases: TGTGCCAGCAGTTTACGGCGGGGGGGGACCGTCCAAGAGACCCAGTACTTC. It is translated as CASSLRRGGTVQETQYF.

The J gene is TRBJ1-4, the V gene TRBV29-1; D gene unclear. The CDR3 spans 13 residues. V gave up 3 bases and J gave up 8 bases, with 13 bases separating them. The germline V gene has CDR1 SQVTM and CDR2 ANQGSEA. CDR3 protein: CSVDLEGGEKLFF. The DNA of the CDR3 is TGCAGCGTTGATTTAGAGGGTGGCGAAAAACTGTTTTTT.

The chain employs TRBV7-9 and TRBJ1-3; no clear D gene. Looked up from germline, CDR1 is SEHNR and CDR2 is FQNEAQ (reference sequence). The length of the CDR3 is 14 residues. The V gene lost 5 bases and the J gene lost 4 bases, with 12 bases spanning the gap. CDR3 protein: CASSPFDMGNTIYF. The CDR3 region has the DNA TGTGCCAGCAGCCCCTTCGACATGGGAAACACCATATATTTT.

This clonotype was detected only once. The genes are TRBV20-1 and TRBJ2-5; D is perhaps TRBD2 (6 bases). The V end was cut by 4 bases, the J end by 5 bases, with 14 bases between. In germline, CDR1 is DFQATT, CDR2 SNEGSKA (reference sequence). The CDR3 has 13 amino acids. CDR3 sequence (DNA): TGCAGTGCTATTACCGGGACTGGGGAGACCCAGTACTTC. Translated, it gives CSAITGTGETQYF.

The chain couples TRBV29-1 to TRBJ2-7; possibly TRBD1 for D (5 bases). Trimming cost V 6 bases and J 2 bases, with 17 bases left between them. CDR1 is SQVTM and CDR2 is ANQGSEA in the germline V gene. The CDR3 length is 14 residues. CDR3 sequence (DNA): TGCAGCGTCCTGGACATTATGGGGCCCTACGAGCAGTACTTC. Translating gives CSVLDIMGPYEQYF.

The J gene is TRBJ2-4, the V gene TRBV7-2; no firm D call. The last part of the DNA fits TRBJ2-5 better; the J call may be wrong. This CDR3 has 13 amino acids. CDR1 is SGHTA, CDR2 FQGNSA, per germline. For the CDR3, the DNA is TGTGCCAGCAGCACTGCGCGGATCGGGACCCAGTACTTC. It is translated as CASSTARIGTQYF.

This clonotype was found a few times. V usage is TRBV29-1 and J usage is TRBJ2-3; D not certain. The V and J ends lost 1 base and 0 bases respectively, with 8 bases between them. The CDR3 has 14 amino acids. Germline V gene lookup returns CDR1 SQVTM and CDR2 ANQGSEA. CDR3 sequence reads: CSVEGGESTDTQYF. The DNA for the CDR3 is TGCAGCGTTGAAGGCGGAGAAAGCACAGATACGCAGTATTTT.